What follows are 29 T cell receptor beta chains derived from one specimen sequenced in a study of T cell responses to AZD1222 COVID-19 vaccine. Some clones are missing from TCRdb's copy, which holds only in-frame ones; the method was immunoSEQ multiplex PCR. Among about 150,000 clones listed, about 85% were seen once. This material consisted of peripheral blood, taken on day 0 of AZD1222 vaccination. These TCRs come from an adult in good health.

The chain is built from TRBV3-1 (or the pseudogene TRBV3-2) and TRBJ1-3, with a possible D match to TRBD1 (5 bases). The CDR3 sequence is 16 residues long. Trimming removed 0 bases from V and 1 base from J, with 10 bases in between. Germline V gene sequence: CDR1 LGHDT, CDR2 YNNKEL (reference sequence). The CDR3 bases are TGTGCCAGCAGCCAAGATTGTAGGGGATCTGGAAACACCATATATTTT. Translated: CASSQDCRGSGNTIYF.

The J gene is TRBJ2-1, the V gene TRBV5-1; a possible D gene is TRBD2 (5 bases). V was pared by 2 bases and J by 1 base, with 10 bases between. Germline CDR1 SGHRS, CDR2 YFSETQ. The CDR3 runs to 15 residues. CDR3 residues: CASSFELGSYNEQFF. CDR3 DNA: TGCGCCAGCAGCTTCGAACTAGGGTCCTACAATGAGCAGTTCTTC.

The chain recombines TRBV4-2 with TRBJ1-5; D ambiguous. The CDR3 extends over 14 amino acids. Trimming took 4 bases from V and 4 from J, leaving 11 bases between them. Germline-derived CDR1 and CDR2 are LGHNA and YNFKEQ. CDR3 amino acids: CASSPGLANQPQHF. The CDR3 bases are TGTGCCAGCAGCCCGGGGTTGGCAAATCAGCCCCAGCATTTT.

The V and J genes are TRBV7-2 and TRBJ2-2, with D perhaps matching TRBD2 (6 bases). Germline values: CDR1 SGHTA, CDR2 FQGNSA. This CDR3 contains 13 residues. V lost 5 bases, J lost 7 bases, and 11 bases lay in between. In DNA form, the CDR3 reads TGTGCCAGCAGCCCCCGGGGAGGCGGGGAGCTGTTTTTT. Translating it yields CASSPRGGGELFF.

The chain links TRBV24-1 to TRBJ2-2; 7 nucleotides agree with TRBD1. The V segment lost 5 bases and the J segment 0 bases; nucleotides outside the gene matches: 2. The germline CDR1 and CDR2 sequences are KGHDR and SFDVKD. The CDR3 is 15 residues long. The CDR3 nucleotides read TGTGCCACCAGTGTAGGGACAGCGAACACCGGGGAGCTGTTTTTT. Translated: CATSVGTANTGELFF.

This rearrangement joins TRBV19 to TRBJ1-5; weak D call: TRBD1 (6 bases). CDR3 length: 14 residues. V was shortened by 7 bases and J by 3 bases, with 13 bases between the two germline ends. CDR1 is LNHDA and CDR2 is SQIVND in the germline V gene (reference sequence). The chain's CDR3 is CASKDRKANQPQHF. In nucleotides, the CDR3 is TGTGCCAGTAAGGACAGAAAAGCCAATCAGCCCCAGCATTTT.

The table lists this clone with a count of one. This rearrangement joins TRBV4-3 to TRBJ1-6, with D maybe TRBD1 (6 bases). Germline V gene data show CDR1 as LGHNA and CDR2 as YSLEER. The CDR3 is made up of 15 amino acids. Trimming left V 0 bases short and J 7 bases short, with 10 bases between. In nucleotides, the CDR3 is TGCGCCAGCAGCCAAGAAGTCAGGGGAAATTCACCCCTCCACTTT. Translation gives CASSQEVRGNSPLHF.

This clone has a handful of counts. V and J are TRBV7-2 and TRBJ1-6; 8 nucleotides match TRBD1. The CDR3 runs 15 residues. V lost 5 bases, J lost 10 bases, and 10 bases stayed unmatched. Germline CDR1 reads SGHTA; CDR2 reads FQGNSA. DNA of the CDR3: TGTGCCAGCAGCATAGGGGACAGGCCCGGATCACCCCTCCACTTT. Protein: CASSIGDRPGSPLHF.

The chain combines TRBV5-1 with TRBJ2-6; tentative D call: TRBD2 (5 bases). Germline V lookup: CDR1 SGHRS, CDR2 YFSETQ. Trimming removed 2 bases from V and 2 bases from J, with 8 bases in between. CDR3 length equals 15 residues. The CDR3 is CASSLDGAGANVLTF. The CDR3 nucleotides are TGCGCCAGCAGCTTAGACGGGGCTGGGGCCAACGTCCTGACTTTC.

The V and J genes are TRBV3-1 (or the pseudogene TRBV3-2) and TRBJ1-5; D is ambiguous. Germline-derived CDR1 and CDR2 are LGHDT and YNNKEL (reference sequence). The V and J ends lost 3 bases and 6 bases respectively, with 6 bases between them. This CDR3 has 12 amino acids. The CDR3 DNA is TGTGCCAGCAGCCAGGGTCTTCAGCCCCAGCATTTT. As protein: CASSQGLQPQHF.

The rearrangement links TRBV4-3 to TRBJ2-1, with 14 bases matching TRBD2. This CDR3 spans 16 amino acids. V lost 8 bases and J lost 7; bases outside the gene matches: 10. Germline lookup yields CDR1 LGHNA and CDR2 YSLEER. The CDR3 DNA reads as TGCGCCAGCGGCGGTGGGAGGACTAGCGGGGGGAATGAGCAGTTCTTC. Amino acids: CASGGGRTSGGNEQFF.

V usage is TRBV7-6 and J usage is TRBJ2-3; tentatively, D is TRBD2 (6 bases). The CDR3 is 15 residues long. V was shortened by 6 bases and J by 2 bases, with 15 bases between the two germline ends. The V gene's germline CDR1 is SGHVS and CDR2 FNYEAQ. The CDR3 DNA follows: TGTGCCAGCAGTCCCCAGGGACTCAACACAGATACGCAGTATTTT. Amino acids: CASSPQGLNTDTQYF.

V usage is TRBV19 and J usage is TRBJ2-7; D gene uncertain. The CDR3 is 13 amino acids. V lost 1 base, J lost 2 bases, and 6 bases lay in between. CDR1 and CDR2 from the germline V gene are LNHDA and SQIVND (reference sequence). CDR3 protein: CASSIGATYEQYF. CDR3 in DNA: TGTGCCAGTAGTATAGGGGCTACCTACGAGCAGTACTTC.

The rearrangement uses TRBV10-3 and TRBJ1-5; D gene ambiguous. This CDR3 is 13 amino acids long. V lost 11 bases to trimming and J lost 0 bases, with 11 bases between them. Germline values: CDR1 ENHRY, CDR2 SYGVKD. CDR3 sequence reads: CASGVGSNQPQHF. The CDR3 DNA reads as TGTGCCTCCGGAGTCGGTAGCAATCAGCCCCAGCATTTT.

The chain recombines TRBV7-8 with TRBJ1-2; 10 bases agree with TRBD1. CDR1 is SGHVS, CDR2 FQNEAQ, per germline. CDR3 size: 17 residues. Trimming at V came to 5 bases and at J to 4 bases, leaving 13 bases not matched to a gene. The CDR3 loop reads CASSPQAGTGVIYGYTF. CDR3 DNA sequence: TGTGCCAGCAGCCCCCAGGCAGGGACAGGGGTTATCTATGGCTACACCTTC.

Here the CDR3 reads CASNLGTGPGNTIYF. The CDR3 DNA reads as TGTGCCAGTAACCTCGGGACAGGGCCTGGAAACACCATATATTTT. This chain uses TRBV19 with TRBJ1-3, with TRBD1 matching over 9 bases. The CDR3 length is 15 residues. V lost 7 bases to trimming and J lost 2 bases; unmatched junction nucleotides: 6. In germline, CDR1 is LNHDA, CDR2 SQIVND (reference sequence).

The sample holds one count of this clone. The J gene is TRBJ1-3, the V gene TRBV6-6; 8 bases agree with TRBD1. There are 17 residues in the CDR3. Germline V gives CDR1 MNHNY, CDR2 SVGAGI (reference sequence). V shed 5 bases, J shed 0 bases, and the junction held 9 bases outside the gene matches. Written as DNA, the CDR3 is TGTGCCAGCAGTCCCCCGCTCGGGACAGGCTCTGGAAACACCATATATTTT. Translating it yields CASSPPLGTGSGNTIYF.

The chain combines TRBV2 with TRBJ1-5, with D perhaps TRBD1 (5 bases). Between the trimmed V and J ends, which lost 2 bases and 10 bases, there was a span of 21 bases. This CDR3 region has 16 residues. Germline CDR1 reads SNHLY; CDR2 reads FYNNEI. CDR3 sequence: CASSESWTDNVGPQHF. In DNA, the CDR3 is TGTGCCAGCAGTGAAAGTTGGACGGACAATGTTGGACCCCAGCATTTT.

The V gene is TRBV3-1 (or the pseudogene TRBV3-2), the J gene TRBJ1-5; no firm D call. Germline CDR1 reads LGHDT; CDR2 reads YNNKEL (reference sequence). The CDR3 has 13 residues. V lost 2 bases to trimming and J lost 4 bases, with 6 bases between them. CDR3 residues: CASSQSLNQPQHF. CDR3 bases: TGTGCCAGCAGCCAATCTCTGAATCAGCCCCAGCATTTT.

This chain joins TRBV5-1 and TRBJ2-7, with D unresolved. V was shortened by 5 bases and J by 4 bases, with 19 bases between the two germline ends. This CDR3 region has 15 residues. Germline V gene lookup returns CDR1 SGHRS and CDR2 YFSETQ. The DNA for the CDR3 is TGCGCCAGCAGGGTGGACCCCGGAAGATCTTACGAGCAGTACTTC. This encodes CASRVDPGRSYEQYF.

The J gene is TRBJ2-3, the V gene TRBV5-6; 7 positions match TRBD1. Germline V gene sequence: CDR1 SGHDT, CDR2 YYEEEE. CDR3 length: 16 residues. V dropped 0 bases and J dropped 2; count of bases not matched to a gene: 6. Here the CDR3 reads CASSLAPGGFTDTQYF. CDR3 coding DNA: TGTGCCAGCAGCTTGGCGCCAGGGGGTTTCACAGATACGCAGTATTTT.

This clone was detected only a few times. V usage is TRBV7-9 and J usage is TRBJ2-2; D possibly uses TRBD1 or TRBD2 (6 bases each). This CDR3 has 16 amino acids. Germline V gene data show CDR1 as SEHNR and CDR2 as FQNEAQ (reference sequence). V was cut by 5 bases and J by 6 bases, with 19 bases left in between. CDR3 DNA sequence: TGTGCCAGCAGCAGGGGGGCCAGTCTTGACGCCGGGGAGCTGTTTTTT. It encodes CASSRGASLDAGELFF.

This chain links TRBV7-3 with TRBJ2-1; 8 bases are shared with TRBD1. With V trimmed by 2 bases and J by 2 bases, 2 bases remained unmatched. Germline V lookup: CDR1 SGHTA, CDR2 FQGTGA. The CDR3 covers 15 residues. The chain's CDR3 is CASSLQGATYNEQFF. CDR3 DNA: TGTGCCAGCAGCTTACAGGGGGCCACCTACAATGAGCAGTTCTTC.

The gene calls are TRBV12-3 or TRBV12-4 and TRBJ2-7; the match to TRBD1 covers 11 bases. After removal of 6 bases from V and 6 bases from J, the junction contained 4 bases not matched to a gene. CDR3 size: 13 residues. CDR3 bases: TGTGCCAGCAGCTTCGGGACAGGGGGCGAGCAGTACTTC. It codes for CASSFGTGGEQYF.

The chain couples TRBV12-5 to TRBJ1-2; 9 bases align to TRBD1. In germline, CDR1 is LGHNT, CDR2 FRNRAP. J gave up 8 bases and V 1 base, and 8 bases lay outside the gene matches. CDR3 size: 15 residues. The CDR3 protein is CASGLELGQGNGYTF. CDR3 coding DNA: TGTGCTAGTGGTTTGGAGCTCGGACAGGGGAACGGCTACACCTTC.

The rearrangement uses TRBV4-3 and TRBJ2-7; 14 bases match TRBD2. J gave up 0 bases and V 0 bases, and 7 bases lay outside the gene matches. CDR1 is LGHNA and CDR2 is YSLEER in the germline V gene. CDR3 size: 19 residues. The chain's CDR3 is CASSQEGTSGGHRSYEQYF. Written as DNA, the CDR3 is TGCGCCAGCAGCCAAGAGGGGACTAGCGGGGGACACCGCTCCTACGAGCAGTACTTC.

The chain carries TRBV27 and TRBJ1-1; D might be TRBD1 (5 bases). Between the trimmed V and J ends, which lost 5 bases and 1 base, there was a span of 14 bases. Germline CDR1 reads MNHEY; CDR2 reads SMNVEV (reference sequence). The CDR3 has 15 amino acids. The CDR3 spells CASSRLGTPNTEAFF. DNA for the CDR3: TGTGCCAGCAGTCGCCTCGGGACTCCGAACACTGAAGCTTTCTTT.

This clone has a single count. V usage is TRBV6-2 or TRBV6-3 and J usage is TRBJ1-6, with D uncertain. Trimming pared 3 bases from V and 9 bases from J, leaving 12 bases between. The germline CDR1 and CDR2 sequences are MNHEY and SVGEGT. The CDR3 extends over 14 amino acids. The CDR3 sequence is CASSYPGWGSPLHF. Here the CDR3 DNA reads TGTGCCAGCAGTTATCCGGGCTGGGGTTCACCCCTCCACTTT.

The J gene is TRBJ2-5, the V gene TRBV11-3, with TRBD2 matching over 7 bases. This CDR3 is built from 15 residues. Germline lookup yields CDR1 SGHNT and CDR2 YENEEA. Trimming cost V 5 bases and J 1 base; bases outside gene matches: 7. The CDR3 loop reads CASSQRAGTQETQYF. The CDR3 DNA follows: TGTGCCAGCAGCCAGCGAGCGGGGACCCAAGAGACCCAGTACTTC.